The 4 T cell receptor beta chains listed next were all sequenced from one sample in a study of OX40 agonist ivuxolimab in advanced cancers. The table came from immunoSEQ multiplex PCR; TCRdb's copy has only in-frame clones and leaves some out. The data show 40,000 to 45,000 clones, 75% to 90% seen once. The specimen comprised CD4+ or CD8+ T cells sorted from blood, sampled in a trial of the OX40 agonist ivuxolimab. All receptors come from an adult with an advanced solid tumor such as melanoma, head and neck, liver or kidney cancer.

The rearrangement links TRBV7-3 to TRBJ1-2; TRBD1 aligns across 9 bases. Germline lookup yields CDR1 SGHTA and CDR2 FQGTGA. The V and J ends lost 3 bases and 6 bases, in that order; junction bases with no gene match: 2. The CDR3 is 13 residues long. In nucleotides, the CDR3 is TGTGCCAGCAGCTTCGACAGGGGGGATGGCTACACCTTC. This translates into CASSFDRGDGYTF.

The chain is built from TRBV11-1 and TRBJ2-1, with TRBD2 matching over 9 bases. The germline gives CDR1 SGHAT, CDR2 FQDESV (reference sequence). V shed 3 bases and J 3 bases; nucleotides not matched to a gene: 3. The CDR3 extends over 15 amino acids. Here the CDR3 reads CASSLETSGYNEQFF. The CDR3 DNA is TGTGCCAGCAGCTTGGAGACTAGCGGCTACAATGAGCAGTTCTTC. The whole variable domain, remainder taken from reference TRBV11-1 and TRBJ2-1, is EAEVAQSPRYKITEKSQAVAFWCDPISGHATLYWYRQILGQGPELLVQFQDESVVDDSQLPKDRFSAERLKGVDSTLKIQPAELGDSAMYLCASSLETSGYNEQFFGPGTRLTVL.

The rearrangement joins TRBV19 to TRBJ1-4; D gene uncertain. Per the germline V gene, CDR1 is LNHDA and CDR2 is SQIVND (reference sequence). The CDR3 is 14 residues long. V was clipped by 7 bases and J by 3 bases, with 12 bases between them. The CDR3, as DNA: TGTGCCAGTAATATGGGCGGCTCTAATGAAAAACTGTTTTTT. This codes for CASNMGGSNEKLFF.

The genes are TRBV18 and TRBJ2-3; TRBD1 aligns across 10 bases. Germline CDR1 and CDR2: KGHSH and LQKENI. V dropped 0 bases and J dropped 5; count of bases not matched to a gene: 5. This CDR3 has 16 amino acids. CDR3 in amino acids: CASSPPSGTGVDTQYF. The CDR3 DNA follows: TGTGCCAGCTCACCACCATCCGGGACAGGGGTAGATACGCAGTATTTT.